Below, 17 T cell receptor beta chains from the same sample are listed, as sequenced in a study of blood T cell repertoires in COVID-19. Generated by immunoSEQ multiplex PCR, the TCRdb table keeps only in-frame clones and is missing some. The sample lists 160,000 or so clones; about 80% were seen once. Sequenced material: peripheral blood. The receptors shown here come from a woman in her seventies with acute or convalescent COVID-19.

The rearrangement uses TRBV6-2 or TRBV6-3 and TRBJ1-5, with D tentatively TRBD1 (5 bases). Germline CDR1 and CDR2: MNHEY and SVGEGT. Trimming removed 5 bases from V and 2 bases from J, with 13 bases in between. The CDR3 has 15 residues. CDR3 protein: CASSRDFLGNQPQHF. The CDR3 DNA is TGTGCCAGCAGTCGGGACTTCCTTGGCAATCAGCCCCAGCATTTT.

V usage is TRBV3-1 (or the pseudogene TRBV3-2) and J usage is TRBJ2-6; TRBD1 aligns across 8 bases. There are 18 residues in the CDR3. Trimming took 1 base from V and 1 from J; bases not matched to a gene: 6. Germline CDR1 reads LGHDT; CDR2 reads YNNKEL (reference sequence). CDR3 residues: CASSQARTGPSGANVLTF. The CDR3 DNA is TGTGCCAGCAGCCAAGCCCGGACAGGGCCGTCTGGGGCCAACGTCCTGACTTTC.

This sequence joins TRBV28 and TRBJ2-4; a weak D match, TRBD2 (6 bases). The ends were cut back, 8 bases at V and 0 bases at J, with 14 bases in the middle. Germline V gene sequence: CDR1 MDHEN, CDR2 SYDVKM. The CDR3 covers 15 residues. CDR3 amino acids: CASHKEGLAKNIQYF. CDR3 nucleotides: TGTGCCAGCCATAAGGAGGGATTAGCCAAAAACATTCAGTACTTC.

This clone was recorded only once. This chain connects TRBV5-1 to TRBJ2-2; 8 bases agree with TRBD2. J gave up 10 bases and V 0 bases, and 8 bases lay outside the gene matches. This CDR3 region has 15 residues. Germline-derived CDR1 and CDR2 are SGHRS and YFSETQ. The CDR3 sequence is CASSLDVGRASELFF. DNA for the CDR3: TGCGCCAGCAGCTTGGATGTCGGGAGGGCATCGGAGCTGTTTTTT.

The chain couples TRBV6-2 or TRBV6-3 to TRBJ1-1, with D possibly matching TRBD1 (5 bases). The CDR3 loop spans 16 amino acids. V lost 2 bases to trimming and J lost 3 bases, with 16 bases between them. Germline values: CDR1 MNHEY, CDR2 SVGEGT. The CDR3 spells CASSYESGGVHTEAFF. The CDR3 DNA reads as TGTGCCAGCAGTTACGAGTCGGGAGGGGTGCACACTGAAGCTTTCTTT.

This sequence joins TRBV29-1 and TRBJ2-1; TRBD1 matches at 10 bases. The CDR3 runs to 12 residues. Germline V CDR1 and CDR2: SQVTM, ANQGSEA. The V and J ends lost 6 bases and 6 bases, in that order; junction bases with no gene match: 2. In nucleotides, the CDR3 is TGCAGCGTCCGGGACAGGGGCAATGAGCAGTTCTTC. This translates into CSVRDRGNEQFF.

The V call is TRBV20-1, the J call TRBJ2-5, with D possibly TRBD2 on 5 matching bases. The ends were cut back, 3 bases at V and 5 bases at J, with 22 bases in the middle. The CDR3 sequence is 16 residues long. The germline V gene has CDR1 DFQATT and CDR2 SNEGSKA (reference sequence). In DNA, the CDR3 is TGCAGTGCTAGTAGGCTTCCATGGAGGTCTCGGGAGACCCAGTACTTC. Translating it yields CSASRLPWRSRETQYF.

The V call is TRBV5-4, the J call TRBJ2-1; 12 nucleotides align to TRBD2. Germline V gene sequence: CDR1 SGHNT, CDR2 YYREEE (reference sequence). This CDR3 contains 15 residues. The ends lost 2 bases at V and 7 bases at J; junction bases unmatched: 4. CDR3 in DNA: TGTGCCAGCAGCTTAACTAGCGGGAGGCTGAATGAGCAGTTCTTC. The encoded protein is CASSLTSGRLNEQFF.

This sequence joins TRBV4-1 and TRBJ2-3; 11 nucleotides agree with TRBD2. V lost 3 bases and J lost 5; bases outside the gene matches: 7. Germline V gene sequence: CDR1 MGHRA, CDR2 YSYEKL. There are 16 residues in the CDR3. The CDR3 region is CASSHGSGRGVDTQYF. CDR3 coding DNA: TGCGCCAGCAGCCACGGTAGCGGGAGGGGAGTAGATACGCAGTATTTT.

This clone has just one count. The CDR3 bases are TGTGCCAGCAGTGAAGAAGGGACAGGGAGTGACGAGCAGTACTTC. This encodes CASSEEGTGSDEQYF. The gene calls are TRBV2 and TRBJ2-7, with TRBD1 matching over 9 bases. The CDR3 has 15 residues. CDR1 is SNHLY and CDR2 is FYNNEI in the germline V gene. Trimming at V came to 1 base and at J to 5 bases, leaving 6 bases not matched to a gene.

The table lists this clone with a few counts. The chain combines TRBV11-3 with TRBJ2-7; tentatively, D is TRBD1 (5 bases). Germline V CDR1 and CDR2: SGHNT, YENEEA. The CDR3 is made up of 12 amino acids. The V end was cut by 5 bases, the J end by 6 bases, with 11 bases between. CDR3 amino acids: CASSTQGSEQYF. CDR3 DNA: TGTGCCAGCAGCACCCAGGGTTCCGAGCAGTACTTC.

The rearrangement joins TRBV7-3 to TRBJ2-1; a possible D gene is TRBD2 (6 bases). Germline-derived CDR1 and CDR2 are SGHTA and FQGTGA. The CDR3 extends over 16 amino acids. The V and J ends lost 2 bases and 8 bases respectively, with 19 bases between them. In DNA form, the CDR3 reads TGTGCCAGCAGCTTATGGGGGACTTCATCTATCGATGAGCAGTTCTTC. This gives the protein CASSLWGTSSIDEQFF.

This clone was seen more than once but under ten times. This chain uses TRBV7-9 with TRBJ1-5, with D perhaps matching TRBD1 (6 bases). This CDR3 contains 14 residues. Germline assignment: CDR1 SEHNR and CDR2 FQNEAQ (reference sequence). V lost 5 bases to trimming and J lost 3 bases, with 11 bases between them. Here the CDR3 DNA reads TGTGCCAGCAGCCCGGACAGCGTCAATCAGCCCCAGCATTTT. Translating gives CASSPDSVNQPQHF.

The CDR3 coding sequence is TGTGCCAGCAGCCGAGGAGACGAGCAGTACTTC. Translated, it gives CASSRGDEQYF. V gene TRBV3-1 (or the pseudogene TRBV3-2) combines with J gene TRBJ2-7; D gene uncertain. The germline CDR1 and CDR2 sequences are LGHDT and YNNKEL (reference sequence). V gave up 4 bases and J gave up 5 bases, with 6 bases separating them. This CDR3 has 11 amino acids.

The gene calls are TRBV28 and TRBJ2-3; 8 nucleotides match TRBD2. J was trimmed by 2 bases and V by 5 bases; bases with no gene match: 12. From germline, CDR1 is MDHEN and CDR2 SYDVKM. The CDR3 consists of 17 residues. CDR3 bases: TGTGCCAGCAGTGACCCGACTAGCGCGTCCTTCACAGATACGCAGTATTTT. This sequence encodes CASSDPTSASFTDTQYF.

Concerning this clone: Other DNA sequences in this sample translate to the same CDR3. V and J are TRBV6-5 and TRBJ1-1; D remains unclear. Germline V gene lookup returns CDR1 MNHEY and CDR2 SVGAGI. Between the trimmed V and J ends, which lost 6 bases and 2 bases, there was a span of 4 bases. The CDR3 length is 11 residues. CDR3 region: CASRRNTEAFF. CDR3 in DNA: TGTGCCAGCAGGCGAAACACTGAAGCTTTCTTT.

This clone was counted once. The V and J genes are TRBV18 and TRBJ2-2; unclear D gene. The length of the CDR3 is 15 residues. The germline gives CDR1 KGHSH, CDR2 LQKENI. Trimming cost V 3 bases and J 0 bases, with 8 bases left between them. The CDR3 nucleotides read TGTGCCAGCTCACCGGTCAGGCCGAACACCGGGGAGCTGTTTTTT. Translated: CASSPVRPNTGELFF.